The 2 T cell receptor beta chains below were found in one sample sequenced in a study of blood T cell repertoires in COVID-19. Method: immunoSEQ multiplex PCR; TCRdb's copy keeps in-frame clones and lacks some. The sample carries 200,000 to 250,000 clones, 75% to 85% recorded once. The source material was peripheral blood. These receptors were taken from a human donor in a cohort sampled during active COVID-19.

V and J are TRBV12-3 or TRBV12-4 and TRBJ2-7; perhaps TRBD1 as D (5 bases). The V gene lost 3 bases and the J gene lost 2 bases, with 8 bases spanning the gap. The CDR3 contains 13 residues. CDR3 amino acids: CASSLPGPYEQYF. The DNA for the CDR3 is TGTGCCAGCAGTTTGCCAGGGCCCTACGAGCAGTACTTC.

The CDR3 is CASSLFPGGSTDTQYF. In DNA, the CDR3 is TGTGCCAGCAGTTTATTCCCGGGGGGGAGCACAGATACGCAGTATTTT. This chain connects TRBV27 to TRBJ2-3; 8 bases are shared with TRBD2. V gave up 1 base and J gave up 0 bases; unmatched junction bases: 3. The CDR3 has 16 residues. Germline CDR1 is MNHEY and CDR2 is SMNVEV (reference sequence).